The 9 T cell receptor beta chains reported below all come from one sample, sequenced in a study of spatial heterogeneity in lung cancer. As to time point: blood at routine non-recurrence follow-up after resection. TCRdb fed the 5' RACE reads into MiXCR, producing one record per CDR3 protein. This sample has about 1,400 distinct CDR3 sequences; 50% to 65% occur once, and the top ten carry less than 9%. The input for sequencing was PBMCs, taken at follow-up. The receptors originated from a female donor with early-stage non-small cell lung cancer.

This clonotype was recorded a few times. A library made for alpha chains picked up this beta chain off target, so its size means little. V usage is TRBV29-1 and J usage is TRBJ2-1; TRBD2 matches at 7 bases. V lost 7 bases and J lost 0; bases outside the gene matches: 6. This CDR3 is 14 amino acids long. The germline V gene has CDR1 SQVTM and CDR2 ANQGSEA. Here the CDR3 DNA reads TGCAGCGCCACGGGACTAAGCTCCTACAATGAGCAGTTCTTC. It specifies CSATGLSSYNEQFF.

Turning to this clonotype: Found in a library prepared for alpha chains, this beta chain is an off-target read, and its abundance has little meaning. The J gene is TRBJ2-3, the V gene TRBV6-5; D gene ambiguous. V was cut by 0 bases and J by 5 bases, with 6 bases left in between. CDR1 is MNHEY and CDR2 is SVGAGI in the germline V gene. The CDR3 runs to 13 residues. The CDR3 loop is CASSYSKGDTQYF. For the CDR3, the DNA is TGTGCCAGCAGTTACTCGAAAGGAGATACGCAGTATTTT.

In its sample, this clonotype was seen once. Because the library targeted alpha chains, this beta chain is an off-target read whose size means little. The chain recombines TRBV28 with TRBJ1-2, with 8 positions matching TRBD1. The CDR3 has 13 amino acids. V gave up 11 bases and J gave up 4 bases; unmatched junction bases: 9. Germline CDR1 and CDR2: MDHEN and SYDVKM. The CDR3 nucleotides are TGTGCCGCCCAGGGGGCGCTGAGCTATGGCTACACCTTC. It yields the protein CAAQGALSYGYTF.

In regard to this clonotype: This beta chain was picked up by a library intended for alpha chains and is off target, so its count carries little meaning. This sequence joins TRBV7-6 and TRBJ2-5, with 8 nucleotides matching TRBD2. Losses at the gene ends were 7 bases for V and 0 bases for J; bases not matched to a gene: 7. Germline V gene data show CDR1 as SGHVS and CDR2 as FNYEAQ. CDR3 size: 15 residues. CDR3 loop: CASTPSTSDQETQYF. In DNA form, the CDR3 reads TGTGCCAGCACCCCTTCGACTAGCGACCAAGAGACCCAGTACTTC.

On this clonotype itself: This beta chain is off target for a library built for alpha chains, so its abundance means little. CDR3 region: CASSQDRERDIQYF. DNA of the CDR3: TGTGCCAGCAGCCAAGACCGGGAAAGGGACATTCAGTACTTC. The chain carries TRBV4-2 and TRBJ2-4; maybe TRBD2 (5 bases). V dropped 0 bases and J dropped 8 bases, with 11 bases sitting between them. Germline V CDR1 and CDR2: LGHNA, YNFKEQ. The CDR3 is 14 residues long.

The sample holds a few counts of this clonotype. This beta chain represents an off-target read in a library built for alpha chains; its size is of limited meaning. The chain carries TRBV9 and TRBJ2-3; D remains ambiguous. The CDR3 length is 14 residues. Germline loops: CDR1 SGDLS, CDR2 YYNGEE. The germline V and J ends were trimmed by 0 bases and 6 bases, with 11 bases remaining between them. CDR3 DNA sequence: TGTGCCAGCAGCGTAGCTCTCAGTAAGGATACGCAGTATTTT. Translated, it gives CASSVALSKDTQYF.

Points on this clonotype: Found in a library prepared for alpha chains, this beta chain is an off-target read, and its abundance has little meaning. The chain combines TRBV6-1 with TRBJ1-5; possible D gene TRBD1, 5 bases. The ends were cut back, 3 bases at V and 4 bases at J, with 7 bases in the middle. CDR1 is MNHNS and CDR2 is SASEGT in the germline V gene. The CDR3 has 13 residues. CDR3 region: CASSDGGNQPQHF. CDR3 nucleotides: TGTGCCAGCAGTGACGGGGGAAATCAGCCCCAGCATTTT.

This clonotype was recorded a few times. This beta chain appears as a stray read in a library generated for alpha chains; its size is not informative. The chain couples TRBV4-3 to TRBJ1-1; D unclear. CDR1 and CDR2 (germline): LGHNA, YSLEER. Between the trimmed V and J ends, which lost 0 bases and 7 bases, there was a span of 9 bases. The CDR3 consists of 13 residues. CDR3 amino acids: CASSQDLGGEAFF. The CDR3 DNA is TGCGCCAGCAGCCAAGATCTGGGAGGTGAAGCTTTCTTT.

Note on this clonotype: Since it is a stray read in a library aimed at alpha chains, this beta chain has a size that is not meaningful. The gene calls are TRBV19 and TRBJ2-3; tentatively, D is TRBD1 (6 bases). The V gene lost 10 bases and the J gene lost 3 bases, with 14 bases spanning the gap. The CDR3 extends over 13 amino acids. Germline values: CDR1 LNHDA, CDR2 SQIVND (reference sequence). The CDR3, as DNA: TGTGCCACTTCGGGCAGGGGAACAGATACGCAGTATTTT. Encoded protein: CATSGRGTDTQYF.